This T cell receptor beta chain is from a study of T cells after yellow fever vaccination. At the level of the study: Fractions with few cells were prepared using SMART-Seq v4 Ultra Low Input. Study results and limitations: After the booster, about 95% of CD4 and 75% to 90% of CD8 primary-response clones were re-detected. On re-exposure, the response was weaker but peaked faster, at day 5 versus 15.

The study made its TCR cDNA through 5'RACE template switching. That step introduced a universal primer site along with UMIs. Using its own MiXCR run on the 5' RACE reads, TCRdb lists one record per CDR3 protein. Of roughly 500,000 distinct CDR3 sequences listed, less than 20% are singletons. V trimming: 4 bases; J trimming: 7 bases; junction bases outside the gene matches: 11. The CDR3 length is 17 residues. Germline V gene lookup returns CDR1 SGHRS and CDR2 YFSETQ. For this clonotype: Antigen specificity is unknown.

The source is a young man who received the YFV17D yellow fever vaccine. This chain uses TRBV5-1 with TRBJ2-1; 13 bases align to TRBD2. The sequencing here drew on PBMCs, taken 15 days after the yellow fever booster vaccination. DNA of the CDR3: TGCGCCAGCAGCGGGACTAGCGGGAAGGGGGCACGGAATGAGCAGTTCTTC. Translation: CASSGTSGKGARNEQFF.